This TCR beta chain was identified during a study of blood T cell repertoires in COVID-19. Study-wide background: The United States, Italy and Spain were the sources of the acute and convalescent COVID-19 samples. Sample material is recorded as cDNA or gDNA derived from T cells, B-cell-depleted T cells, or PBMCs.

Original handling: Cell counts per sample came from amplifying reference gene primers. The data were produced by immunoSEQ multiplex PCR, yet TCRdb's version contains in-frame clones alone and is incomplete. The V and J calls and clone size are taken from that table; D and trimming were inferred from the DNA. Of about 170,000 clones listed, 60% to 85% are singletons. The CDR3 is 14 residues long. Germline V gene sequence: CDR1 LGHDT, CDR2 YNNKEL (reference sequence). Trimming removed 1 base at V and 7 bases at J, with 11 bases between. Sequencing used peripheral blood. The clonotype was recovered from a man between 60 and 75 years old with acute or convalescent COVID-19. This rearrangement joins TRBV3-1 (or the pseudogene TRBV3-2) to TRBJ1-5, with D perhaps matching TRBD1 (6 bases). CDR3 nucleotides: TGTGCCAGCAGCCAAGGTCCCAGGGGCCAGCCCCAGCATTTT. This translates into CASSQGPRGQPQHF.